The 16 T cell receptor beta chains below were found in one sample sequenced in a study of T cells after yellow fever vaccination (dated by TCRdb to the late 2010s). The label giving this sample's treatment or condition can be read as: live attenuated yellow fever vaccine strain. The method behind the library was 5' RACE. Sequencer: Illumina NovaSeq 6000. TCRdb trimmed public reads at Q25 via fastp, called clones via MiXCR and kept in-frame beta chains. Rows with one shared CDR3 protein collapse into an entry with the most common genes and DNA. Here the sample has some 200,000 distinct CDR3 sequences; about 3% occur a single time. Around 3.3% of the sample is in the top ten clones. This material consisted of CD4+ T cells sorted from PBMCs, taken 10 days after the yellow fever booster vaccination. The receptors come from a man between 18 and 29 years old who received the YFV17D yellow fever vaccine.

This clonotype was counted many times. The rearrangement joins TRBV6-5 to TRBJ1-2; perhaps TRBD1 as D (5 bases). Trimming took 8 bases from V and 1 from J, leaving 17 bases between them. This CDR3 comprises 15 residues. CDR1 and CDR2 (germline): MNHEY, SVGAGI. This CDR3 is CASADPPGGNYGYTF. The DNA for the CDR3 is TGTGCCAGCGCGGATCCACCGGGGGGTAACTATGGCTACACCTTC.

This clonotype came up a few times. The chain couples TRBV4-1 to TRBJ1-5; D not certain. Trimming left V 2 bases short and J 15 bases short, with 17 bases between. CDR3 size: 13 residues. Germline lookup yields CDR1 MGHRA and CDR2 YSYEKL. The CDR3 protein is CASSQNETPPRHF. In DNA, the CDR3 is TGCGCCAGCAGCCAAAATGAAACACCGCCAAGGCATTTT.

This clonotype has just a few counts. This sequence joins TRBV20-1 and TRBJ1-6; D is undetermined. V was shortened by 4 bases and J by 12 bases, with 16 bases between the two germline ends. The CDR3 contains 13 residues. The germline gives CDR1 DFQATT, CDR2 SNEGSKA (reference sequence). For the CDR3, the DNA is TGCAGTGCTATTCCAGGAGGTGTGAAACCCCTCCACTTT. It specifies CSAIPGGVKPLHF.

This chain connects TRBV30 to TRBJ1-2; D call uncertain. The CDR3 sequence is 12 residues long. Trimming left V 1 base short and J 13 bases short, with 16 bases between. CDR1 is GTSNPN and CDR2 is SVGIG in the germline V gene (reference sequence). CDR3 in amino acids: CAWSATLPSCTF. The CDR3 coding sequence is TGTGCCTGGAGTGCCACTTTACCCTCCTGCACCTTC.

In this sample, this clonotype turned up a few times. The chain is built from TRBV19 and TRBJ1-2; perhaps TRBD1 as D (5 bases). There are 13 residues in the CDR3. Germline CDR1 reads LNHDA; CDR2 reads SQIVND (reference sequence). The V gene lost 7 bases and the J gene lost 7 bases, with 16 bases spanning the gap. CDR3 nucleotides: TGTGCCAGTATACCCACAGGCTTGGGTGGCTACACCTTC. Translated, it gives CASIPTGLGGYTF.

This clonotype occurred many times. This rearrangement joins TRBV6-6 to TRBJ1-1; D not resolved. V was trimmed by 2 bases and J by 6 bases, leaving 7 bases between them. The CDR3 runs 12 residues. Germline V lookup: CDR1 MNHNY, CDR2 SVGAGI (reference sequence). The CDR3 region has the DNA TGTGCCAGCAGTTACGGGTCAGCTGAAGCTTTCTTT. Translated: CASSYGSAEAFF.

This clonotype was counted ten times or more. This chain uses TRBV20-1 with TRBJ2-5, with TRBD2 as a possible D gene (5 bases). Germline assignment: CDR1 DFQATT and CDR2 SNEGSKA (reference sequence). V dropped 6 bases and J dropped 5 bases, with 22 bases sitting between them. The CDR3 has 15 amino acids. CDR3 bases: TGCAGTGCGGAGGACCGAGGCGGATTCGGGGAGACCCAGTACTTC. It translates to CSAEDRGGFGETQYF.

The chain recombines TRBV7-2 with TRBJ2-3; 9 bases fit TRBD2. Per germline, CDR1 SGHTA and CDR2 FQGNSA. The CDR3 consists of 18 residues. With V trimmed by 3 bases and J by 3 bases, 13 bases remained unmatched. For the CDR3, the DNA is TGTGCCAGCAGCTTTAGGCGGGGGGGCCTTGTCAGTACAGATACGCAGTATTTT. The encoded protein is CASSFRRGGLVSTDTQYF.

This clonotype was seen at least ten times. V and J are TRBV5-1 and TRBJ1-1; weak D call: TRBD1 (6 bases). The germline V gene has CDR1 SGHRS and CDR2 YFSETQ. V lost 5 bases and J 5 bases, leaving 16 bases between the germline ends. The CDR3 consists of 14 residues. The CDR3 region is CASRSLQGRTEAFF. The CDR3 coding sequence is TGCGCCAGCAGATCCCTACAGGGTAGGACTGAAGCTTTCTTT.

Here the CDR3 DNA reads TGTGCCAGCAACATCTACTACGGGACTTTGTCCACAGATACGCAGTATTTT. Amino acids: CASNIYYGTLSTDTQYF. The chain uses TRBV7-2 and TRBJ2-3, with D possibly matching TRBD2 (6 bases). V dropped 7 bases and J dropped 2 bases, with 22 bases sitting between them. The CDR3 spans 17 residues. Germline CDR1 and CDR2: SGHTA and FQGNSA.

This clonotype was observed a few times. The chain recombines TRBV29-1 with TRBJ2-2; TRBD2 is a possible D gene (5 bases). Germline V gene data show CDR1 as SQVTM and CDR2 as ANQGSEA. Trimming removed 5 bases at V and 0 bases at J, with 10 bases between. The CDR3 is 14 residues long. DNA of the CDR3: TGCAGCGTTTCCCGGACTTCGAACACCGGGGAGCTGTTTTTT. It translates to CSVSRTSNTGELFF.

This clonotype has ten or more counts. The gene calls are TRBV5-1 and TRBJ2-5; D ambiguous. The V and J ends lost 0 bases and 1 base respectively, with 7 bases between them. The CDR3 has 14 residues. Germline V gives CDR1 SGHRS, CDR2 YFSETQ. The CDR3 DNA follows: TGCGCCAGCAGCTTGGAGGGCAGCCAAGAGACCCAGTACTTC. Protein sequence: CASSLEGSQETQYF.

V gene TRBV4-2 combines with J gene TRBJ2-7, with D possibly being TRBD1 (6 bases). V lost 0 bases to trimming and J lost 6 bases, with 18 bases between them. The CDR3 runs to 16 residues. Germline CDR1 LGHNA, CDR2 YNFKEQ. DNA of the CDR3: TGTGCCAGCAGCCAAGATTTCGGCAGCCCCAGGGGCGAGCAGTACTTC. The encoded protein is CASSQDFGSPRGEQYF.

Worth noting for this clonotype: Sequence at one end of the junction differs from germline and may be a read error. The chain carries TRBV4-2 and TRBJ2-1; 7 nucleotides align to TRBD2. In germline, CDR1 is LGHNA, CDR2 YNFKEQ. This CDR3 spans 16 amino acids. CDR3 DNA: TGTGCCAGCAGCCAAGTCCTCGGAGTAGCGGGTCCCCGGCGGCTCTTC. This sequence encodes CASSQVLGVAGPRRLF.

This clonotype came up a few times. The rearrangement links TRBV10-3 to TRBJ2-7; D may be TRBD2 (5 bases). Germline V gives CDR1 ENHRY, CDR2 SYGVKD. This CDR3 is built from 11 residues. V lost 4 bases to trimming and J lost 7 bases, with 8 bases between them. CDR3 DNA sequence: TGTGCCATCAGTGCCGGGATGGAGCAGTACGTC. Translating it yields CAISAGMEQYV.

This clonotype was observed at least ten times. The chain uses TRBV28 and TRBJ1-1; TRBD1 agrees at 7 bases. V lost 5 bases, J lost 4 bases, and 4 bases stayed unmatched. CDR3 length: 13 amino acids. CDR1 is MDHEN, CDR2 SYDVKM, per germline. CDR3 coding DNA: TGTGCCAGCAGTACACAGGGGATCACTGAAGCTTTCTTT. This codes for CASSTQGITEAFF.